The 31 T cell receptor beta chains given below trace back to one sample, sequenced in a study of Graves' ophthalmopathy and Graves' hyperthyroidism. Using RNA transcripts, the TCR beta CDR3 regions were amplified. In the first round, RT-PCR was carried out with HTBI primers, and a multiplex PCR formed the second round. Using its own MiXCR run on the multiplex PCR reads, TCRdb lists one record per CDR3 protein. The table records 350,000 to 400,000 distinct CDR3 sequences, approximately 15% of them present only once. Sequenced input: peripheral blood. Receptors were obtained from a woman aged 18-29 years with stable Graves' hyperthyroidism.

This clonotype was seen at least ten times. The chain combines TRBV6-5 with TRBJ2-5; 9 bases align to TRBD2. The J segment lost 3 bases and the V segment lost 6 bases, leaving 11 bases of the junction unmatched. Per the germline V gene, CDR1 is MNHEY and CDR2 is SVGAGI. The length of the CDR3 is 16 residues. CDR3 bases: TGTGCCAGCAGCCCCCCCCGAGCGGGGGGTGAAGAGACCCAGTACTTC. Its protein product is CASSPPRAGGEETQYF.

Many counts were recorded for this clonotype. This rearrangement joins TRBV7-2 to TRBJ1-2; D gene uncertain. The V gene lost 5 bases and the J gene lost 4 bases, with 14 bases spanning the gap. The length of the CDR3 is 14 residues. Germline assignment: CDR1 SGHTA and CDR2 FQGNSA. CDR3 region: CASSLPDGRYGYTF. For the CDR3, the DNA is TGTGCCAGCAGCCTCCCGGACGGACGCTATGGCTACACCTTC.

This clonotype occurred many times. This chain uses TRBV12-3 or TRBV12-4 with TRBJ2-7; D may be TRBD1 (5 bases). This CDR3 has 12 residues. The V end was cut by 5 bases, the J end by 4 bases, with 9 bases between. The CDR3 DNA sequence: TGTGCCAGCAGTCGACAGCTGTACGAGCAGTACTTC. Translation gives CASSRQLYEQYF.

The DNA of the CDR3 is TGTGCCAGCAGCGGCGGGACACTTTATAATTCACCCCTCCACTTT. Amino acid sequence: CASSGGTLYNSPLHF. This chain joins TRBV5-5 and TRBJ1-6; weak D call: TRBD1 (6 bases). Germline V gene data show CDR1 as SGHKS and CDR2 as YYEKEE (reference sequence). CDR3 length equals 15 residues. V was pared by 4 bases and J by 4 bases, with 12 bases between.

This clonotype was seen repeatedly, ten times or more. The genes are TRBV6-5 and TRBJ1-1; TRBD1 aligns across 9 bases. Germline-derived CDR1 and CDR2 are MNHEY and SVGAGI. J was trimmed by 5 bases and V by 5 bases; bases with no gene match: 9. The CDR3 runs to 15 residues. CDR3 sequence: CASSIQGASGTEAFF. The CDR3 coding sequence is TGTGCCAGCAGTATACAGGGGGCATCTGGAACTGAAGCTTTCTTT.

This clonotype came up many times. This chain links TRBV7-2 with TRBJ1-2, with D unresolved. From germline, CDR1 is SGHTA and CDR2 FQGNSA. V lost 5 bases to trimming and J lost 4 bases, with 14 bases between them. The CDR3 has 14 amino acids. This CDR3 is CASSPPSISYGYTF. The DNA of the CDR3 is TGTGCCAGCAGCCCCCCTAGCATTTCCTATGGCTACACCTTC.

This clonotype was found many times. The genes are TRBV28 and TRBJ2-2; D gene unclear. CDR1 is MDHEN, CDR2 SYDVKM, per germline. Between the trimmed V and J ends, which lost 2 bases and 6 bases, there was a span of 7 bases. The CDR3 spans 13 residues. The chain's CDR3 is CASSLMQAGELFF. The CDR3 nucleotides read TGTGCCAGCAGTTTAATGCAGGCCGGGGAGCTGTTTTTT. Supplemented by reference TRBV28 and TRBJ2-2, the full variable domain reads DVKVTQSSRYLVKRTGEKVFLECVQDMDHENMFWYRQDPGLGLRLIYFSYDVKMKEKGDIPEGYSVSREKKERFSLILESASTNQTSMYLCASSLMQAGELFFGEGSRLTVL.

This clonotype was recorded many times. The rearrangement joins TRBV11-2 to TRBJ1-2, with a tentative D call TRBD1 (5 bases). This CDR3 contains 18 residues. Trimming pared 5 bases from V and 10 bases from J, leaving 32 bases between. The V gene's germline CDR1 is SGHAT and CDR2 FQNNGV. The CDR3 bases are TGTGCCAGCAGCGCCCTATGGGGGACCCTCCTGACTTCTAACTCCTACACCTTC. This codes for CASSALWGTLLTSNSYTF. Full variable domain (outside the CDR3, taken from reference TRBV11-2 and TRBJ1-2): EAGVAQSPRYKIIEKRQSVAFWCNPISGHATLYWYQQILGQGPKLLIQFQNNGVVDDSQLPKDRFSAERLKGVDSTLKIQPAKLEDSAVYLCASSALWGTLLTSNSYTFGSGTRLTVV.

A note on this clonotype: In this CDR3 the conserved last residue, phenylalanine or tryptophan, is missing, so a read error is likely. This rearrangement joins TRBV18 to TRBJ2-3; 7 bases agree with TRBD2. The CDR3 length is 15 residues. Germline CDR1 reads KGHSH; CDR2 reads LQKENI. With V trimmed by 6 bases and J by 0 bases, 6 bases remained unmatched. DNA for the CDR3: TGTGCCAGCTCGGCGACTAGCCGAAGCACAGATACGCAGTATCTT. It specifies CASSATSRSTDTQYL.

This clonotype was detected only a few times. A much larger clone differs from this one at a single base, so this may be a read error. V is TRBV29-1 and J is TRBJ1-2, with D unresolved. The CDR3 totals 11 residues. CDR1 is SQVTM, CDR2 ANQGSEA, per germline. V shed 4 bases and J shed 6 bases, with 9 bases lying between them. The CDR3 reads CSVVFDDGYTF. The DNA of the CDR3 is TGCAGCGTTGTATTCGACGATGGCTACACCTTC.

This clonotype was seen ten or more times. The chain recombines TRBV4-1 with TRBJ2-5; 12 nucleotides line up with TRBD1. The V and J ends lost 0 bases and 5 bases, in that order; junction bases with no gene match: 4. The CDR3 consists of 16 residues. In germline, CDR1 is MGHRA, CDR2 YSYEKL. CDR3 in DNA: TGCGCCAGCAGCCAAGAGGGGACAGGGGGCGTGGAGACCCAGTACTTC. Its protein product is CASSQEGTGGVETQYF.

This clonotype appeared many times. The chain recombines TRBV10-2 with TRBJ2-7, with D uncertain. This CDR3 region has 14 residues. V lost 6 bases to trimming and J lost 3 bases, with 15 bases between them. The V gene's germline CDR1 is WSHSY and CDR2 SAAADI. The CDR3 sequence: CASRGTPHDYEQYF. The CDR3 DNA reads TGCGCCAGCAGGGGTACACCCCACGACTACGAGCAGTACTTC.

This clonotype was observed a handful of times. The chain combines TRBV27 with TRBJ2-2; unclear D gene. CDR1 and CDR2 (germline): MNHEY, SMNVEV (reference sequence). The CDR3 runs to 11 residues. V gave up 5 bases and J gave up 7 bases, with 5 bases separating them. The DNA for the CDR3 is TGTGCCAGCAGTCCCTTCGGGGAGCTGTTTTTT. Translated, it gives CASSPFGELFF.

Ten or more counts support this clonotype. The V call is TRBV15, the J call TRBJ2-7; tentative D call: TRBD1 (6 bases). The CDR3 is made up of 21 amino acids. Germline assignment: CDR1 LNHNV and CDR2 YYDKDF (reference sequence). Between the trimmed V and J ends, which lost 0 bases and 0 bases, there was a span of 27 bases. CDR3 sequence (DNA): TGTGCCACCAGCAGAGAGTCGGGGAACAGGGTAGGAAAGTCTAGCTCCTACGAGCAGTACTTC. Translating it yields CATSRESGNRVGKSSSYEQYF.

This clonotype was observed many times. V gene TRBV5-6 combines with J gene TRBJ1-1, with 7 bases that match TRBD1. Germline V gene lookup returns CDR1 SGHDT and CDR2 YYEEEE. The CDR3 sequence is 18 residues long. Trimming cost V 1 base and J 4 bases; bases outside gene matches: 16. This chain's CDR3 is CASSLQGGLFRLGTEAFF. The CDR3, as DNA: TGTGCCAGCAGCTTGCAAGGGGGCCTTTTTAGGTTGGGCACTGAAGCTTTCTTT.

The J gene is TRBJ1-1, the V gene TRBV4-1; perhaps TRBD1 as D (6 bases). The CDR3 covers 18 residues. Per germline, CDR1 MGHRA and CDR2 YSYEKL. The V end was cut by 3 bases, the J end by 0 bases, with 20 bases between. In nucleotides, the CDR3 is TGCGCCAGCAGCCATACGTTGGGGGCGAGACAGATGAACACTGAAGCTTTCTTT. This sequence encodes CASSHTLGARQMNTEAFF.

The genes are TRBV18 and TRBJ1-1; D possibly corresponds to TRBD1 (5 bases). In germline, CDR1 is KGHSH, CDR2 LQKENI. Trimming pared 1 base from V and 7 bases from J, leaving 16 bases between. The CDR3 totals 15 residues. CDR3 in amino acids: CASSPRHRQGSEAFF. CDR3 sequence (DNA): TGTGCCAGCTCACCACGACACCGGCAGGGAAGTGAAGCTTTCTTT.

The CDR3 spells CASGLVNAGDSEETQYF. The CDR3, as DNA: TGTGCTAGTGGTTTGGTAAACGCGGGGGACTCTGAAGAGACCCAGTACTTC. The chain carries TRBV12-5 and TRBJ2-5; 7 nucleotides line up with TRBD2. Germline V lookup: CDR1 LGHNT, CDR2 FRNRAP. The CDR3 contains 17 residues. V lost 0 bases and J lost 3; bases outside the gene matches: 10.

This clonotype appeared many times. The CDR3 sequence is CASTSSGGGITGELFF. The CDR3 DNA follows: TGTGCCAGCACCTCCTCAGGGGGCGGTATCACCGGGGAGCTGTTTTTT. The V call is TRBV2, the J call TRBJ2-2, with 8 positions matching TRBD1. The germline V gene encodes CDR1 SNHLY and CDR2 FYNNEI. This CDR3 is built from 16 residues. With V trimmed by 7 bases and J by 4 bases, 11 bases remained unmatched.

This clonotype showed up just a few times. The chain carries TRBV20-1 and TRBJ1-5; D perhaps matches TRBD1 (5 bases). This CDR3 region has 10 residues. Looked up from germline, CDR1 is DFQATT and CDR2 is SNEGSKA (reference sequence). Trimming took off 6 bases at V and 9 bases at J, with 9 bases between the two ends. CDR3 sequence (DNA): TGCAGTGCGGGGCCTCGGCCCCAGCATTTT. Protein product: CSAGPRPQHF.

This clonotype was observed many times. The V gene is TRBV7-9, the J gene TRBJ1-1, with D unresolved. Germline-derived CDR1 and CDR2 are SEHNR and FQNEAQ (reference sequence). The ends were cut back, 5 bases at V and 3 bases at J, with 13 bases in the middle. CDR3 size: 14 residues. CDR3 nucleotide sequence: TGTGCCAGCAGCATATCCGGGATCCACACTGAAGCTTTCTTT. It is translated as CASSISGIHTEAFF.

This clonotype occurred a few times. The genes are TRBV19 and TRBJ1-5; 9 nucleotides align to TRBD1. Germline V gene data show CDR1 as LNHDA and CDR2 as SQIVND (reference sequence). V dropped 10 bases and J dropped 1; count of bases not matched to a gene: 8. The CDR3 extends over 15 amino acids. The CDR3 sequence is CATGTGSGSNQPQHF. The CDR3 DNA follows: TGTGCCACCGGGACAGGGTCAGGGAGCAATCAGCCCCAGCATTTT.

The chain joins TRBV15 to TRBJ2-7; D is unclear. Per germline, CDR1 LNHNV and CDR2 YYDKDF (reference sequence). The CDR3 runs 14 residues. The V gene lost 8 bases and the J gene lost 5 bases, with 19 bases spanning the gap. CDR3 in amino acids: CATQDGRTTHEQYF. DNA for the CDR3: TGTGCCACCCAAGATGGACGGACCACCCACGAGCAGTACTTC.

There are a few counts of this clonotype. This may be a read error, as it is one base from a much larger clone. The CDR3 region is CVSRVGAQETQYF. CDR3 sequence (DNA): TGTGTCAGCAGGGTGGGGGCTCAAGAGACCCAGTACTTC. The V call is TRBV6-2 or TRBV6-3, the J call TRBJ2-5, with a tentative D call TRBD1 (6 bases). The CDR3 consists of 13 residues. In germline, CDR1 is MNHEY, CDR2 SVGEGT.

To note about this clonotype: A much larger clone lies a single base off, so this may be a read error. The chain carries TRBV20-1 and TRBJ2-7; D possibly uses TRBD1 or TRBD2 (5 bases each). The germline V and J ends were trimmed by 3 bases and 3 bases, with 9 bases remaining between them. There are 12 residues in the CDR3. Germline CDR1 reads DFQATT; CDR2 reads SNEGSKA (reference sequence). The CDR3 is CSASGANYEQYV. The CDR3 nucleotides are TGCAGTGCTAGCGGGGCTAACTACGAGCAGTACGTC.

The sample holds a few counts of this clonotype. CDR3 region: CASSPGVFTEAFF. CDR3 nucleotide sequence: TGTGCCAGCAGCCCCGGGGTTTTCACTGAAGCTTTCTTT. The rearrangement uses TRBV3-1 and TRBJ1-1, with D unresolved. Trimming took off 4 bases at V and 4 bases at J, with 10 bases between the two ends. Germline loops: CDR1 LGHDT, CDR2 YNNKEL (reference sequence). This CDR3 contains 13 residues.

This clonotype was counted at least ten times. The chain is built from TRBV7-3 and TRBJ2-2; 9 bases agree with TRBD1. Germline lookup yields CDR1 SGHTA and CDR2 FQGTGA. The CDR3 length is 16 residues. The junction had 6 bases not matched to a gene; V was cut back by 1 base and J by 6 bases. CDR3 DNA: TGTGCCAGCAGCTTAAGTCATACAGGGGGCCCCGGGGAGCTGTTTTTT. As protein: CASSLSHTGGPGELFF.

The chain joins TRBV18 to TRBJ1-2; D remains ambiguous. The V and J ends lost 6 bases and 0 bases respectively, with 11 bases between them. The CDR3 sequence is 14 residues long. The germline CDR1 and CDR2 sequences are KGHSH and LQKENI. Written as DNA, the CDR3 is TGTGCCAGCTCCCGAAAGGAGGCTAACTATGGCTACACCTTC. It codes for CASSRKEANYGYTF.

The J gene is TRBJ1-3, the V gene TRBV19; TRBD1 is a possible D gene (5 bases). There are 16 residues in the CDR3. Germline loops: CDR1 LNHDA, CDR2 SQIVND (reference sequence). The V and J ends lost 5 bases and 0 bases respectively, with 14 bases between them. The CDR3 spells CASSWGPISSGNTIYF. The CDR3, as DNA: TGTGCCAGTAGTTGGGGACCCATAAGCTCTGGAAACACCATATATTTT.

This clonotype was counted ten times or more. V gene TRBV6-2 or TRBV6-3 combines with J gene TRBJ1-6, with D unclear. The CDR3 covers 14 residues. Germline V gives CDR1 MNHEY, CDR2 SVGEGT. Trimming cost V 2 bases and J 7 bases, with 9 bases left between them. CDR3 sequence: CASSYDIRNSPLHF. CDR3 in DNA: TGTGCCAGCAGTTACGACATCCGGAATTCACCCCTCCACTTT.

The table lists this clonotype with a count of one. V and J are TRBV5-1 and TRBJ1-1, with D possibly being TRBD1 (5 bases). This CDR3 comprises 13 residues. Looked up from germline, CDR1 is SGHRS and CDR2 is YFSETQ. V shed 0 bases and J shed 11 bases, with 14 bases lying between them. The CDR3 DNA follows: TGCGCCAGCAGCTTGGCCAGGGATCGTGGTGCTTTCTTT. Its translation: CASSLARDRGAFF.